What follows is one T cell receptor (beta chain) and its context. This clone's antigen is unknown. Base qualities are missing; no much larger clone stands one base away. The data belong to a study of T cell responses to AZD1222 COVID-19 vaccine (dated by TCRdb to 2020 to 2022). A note on the overall study: Because spike-specific TCR depth and breadth did not differ between the two schedules, AZD1222 recipients who got a second dose at roughly 4 weeks were pooled with those who got a second dose at roughly 12 weeks. TCR sequencing covered over 230 trial participants: roughly 200 given two doses of AZD1222 and 26 given two doses of MenACWY control vaccine. Trial participants were enrolled by age into 18-55, 56-69 and 70-plus year subgroups, with around 140, 26 and 57 TCR-sequenced participants respectively. Overall study results and their limits: Reportedly, close to half of the unique spike-specific TCRs recognized epitopes lying outside the regions that are mutated in the B.1.351 and B.1.1.7 variants. Vaccine-associated CD4 TCRs spanned the whole spike protein, with dominant responses in regions 160-218 and 743-854. In the small 56-69-year group, the increase in depth fell short of significance, most likely because of low power. After two AZD1222 doses, spike-specific TCR breadth and depth were significantly higher than at day 0 and than in MenACWY recipients. Participants were mostly white British, with more females than males. The authors suggested clonal diversity may have been underestimated. Conclusions about previously exposed vaccinees are limited, since just 5 to 7 AZD1222 recipients were seropositive for SARS-CoV-2 at baseline. Because no day 14 peak-response samples were available, repertoires were characterized only after the peak T cell response.

The CDR3 regions of human TCRbeta chains were analyzed by immunosequencing. In the authors' own workflow: TCRs in the repertoires were matched against a reference library of SARS-CoV-2-specific TCRs that had been generated with the MIRA antigen-specificity platform. Breadth was defined as the fraction of unique TCRs that were SARS-CoV-2-associated. Depth was defined as the fraction of total T cells that were SARS-CoV-2-associated. Using the MIRA data, each spike-specific TCR was assigned both to the spike region to which the TCR was reactive and to a CD4 or CD8 class. Log10-transformed breadth and depth values were compared by one-way ANOVA with Sidak's multiple comparisons tests. TCRdb took over this immuneACCESS table, retaining in-frame rearrangements with V and J assigned. Such tables are incomplete; in checked studies, under half of the missing clones stem from an unresolved V gene, and the remainder is unexplained. V, J and clone size were drawn from that table, and D and trimming were deduced from the DNA. In all, the sample holds fewer than 150,000 clones, and approximately 94% of those were seen once. The top ten clones comprise around 3.1% of the sample.

Trimming removed 2 bases from V and 1 base from J, leaving 11 bases between the germline ends. CDR1 and CDR2 are drawn from the germline V gene: MNHEY, SVGAGI. Counted from cysteine to phenylalanine, this CDR3 has 15 amino acids. CDR3 DNA only is kept here, 45 bases in frame from base 1. In the paper's terms, the time point label means: baseline before first vaccination. Vaccinee samples were obtained from the UK trials COV001 and COV002, which included a single-blind randomized controlled phase 2/3 trial of AZD1222 (ChAdOx1 nCoV-19) in healthy adults. For TCRbeta chain sequencing, PBMC samples were collected from trial participants at day 0 and at day 28 after the second dose.

This clonotype was obtained from an adult in good health. The sequencing used peripheral blood, collected on day 0 of AZD1222 vaccination. The rearrangement joined TRBV6-5 to TRBJ1-1, with the identity of the D gene unclear. CDR3 reads: CASSYRVWGNTEAFF. The DNA sequence is TGTGCCAGCAGTTACCGGGTATGGGGGAACACTGAAGCTTTCTTT.